This record concerns one T cell receptor (beta chain) sequence. Its antigen is currently not known. Base quality data are lacking; no much larger clone is found one base away. These data are taken from a study of T cell responses to AZD1222 COVID-19 vaccine (dated by TCRdb to about 2021). For the wider study: A total of just over 230 trial participants underwent TCR sequencing, of whom around 210 had received two doses of AZD1222 and approximately 25 had received two doses of the MenACWY control vaccine. Trial participants were enrolled by age into 18-55, 56-69 and 70-plus year subgroups, with approximately 150, 28 and 58 TCR-sequenced participants respectively. The paper as a whole reports these results and caveats: Conclusions about previously exposed vaccinees are limited because only six or seven AZD1222 recipients were SARS-CoV-2 seropositive at baseline. A significant rise in spike-specific TCR breadth and depth was observed after two AZD1222 doses relative to day 0 and relative to MenACWY recipients. Reportedly, close to half of the unique spike-specific TCRs recognized epitopes lying outside the regions that are mutated in the B.1.351 and B.1.1.7 variants. Participants were mostly white British and included more females than males, and it was suggested by the authors that clonal diversity may have been underestimated. The vaccine-associated CD4 TCRs covered the entire spike protein, and the dominant responses fell in regions 160-218 and 743-854. Because no samples from the day 14 peak response were available, repertoires could be characterized only after the peak T cell response. In the small 56-69-year group, the increase in depth fell short of significance, most likely because of low power.

The meaning of the sample's time point label: about 28 days (+/-7) after the second vaccine dose. Because spike-specific TCR depth and breadth did not differ between the two schedules, AZD1222 recipients who got a second dose at roughly 4 weeks were pooled with those who got a second dose at roughly 12 weeks. Vaccinee samples were obtained from the UK trials COV001 and COV002, which included a single-blind randomized controlled phase 2/3 trial of AZD1222 (ChAdOx1 nCoV-19) in healthy adults. Trial participant PBMC samples were collected at day 0 and day 28 after the second dose for TCRbeta chain sequencing. The CDR3 spans 19 residues, from the cysteine through the phenylalanine. Only the CDR3 region is kept as DNA, spanning 57 bases read in frame from base 1. CDR1 and CDR2, looked up from the germline V gene (reference sequence), are MNHNY and SVGAGI. V and J are trimmed by 5 bases and 3 bases, and the gene matches miss 17 bases of the junction.

The CDR3 regions of human TCRbeta chains were analyzed by immunosequencing. The original pipeline was this. TCRs in the repertoires were matched against a reference library of SARS-CoV-2-specific TCRs that had been generated with the MIRA antigen-specificity platform. Breadth was defined as the fraction of unique TCRs that were SARS-CoV-2-associated, and depth was defined as the fraction of total T cells that were SARS-CoV-2-associated. Using the MIRA data, every spike-specific TCR was mapped to the spike region that the TCR reacted to and assigned to either a CD4 or a CD8 class. Log10-transformed breadth and depth values were compared by one-way ANOVA with Sidak's multiple comparisons tests. TCRdb carries this immuneACCESS record with in-frame sequences only. Its versions omit some clonotypes, under half of them owing to an unresolved V gene in the studies checked, with the rest unexplained. D and trimming come from the DNA, and the V and J calls and clone size come from that table. Present in this sample are some 99,000 clones, roughly 80% of which were seen just once. Over 12% of the sample comes from the top ten.

The receptor was derived from an adult who received the AZD1222 COVID-19 vaccine. The sample here was peripheral blood, taken 28 days after the second AZD1222 dose. The sequence joins TRBV6-6 to TRBJ1-2; the central 11 bases match TRBD1. The sequenced DNA: TGTGCCAGCAGTCCAATAACGCCGGGACAGGGGGGGATTTACTATGGCTACACCTTC. This gives the protein CASSPITPGQGGIYYGYTF.